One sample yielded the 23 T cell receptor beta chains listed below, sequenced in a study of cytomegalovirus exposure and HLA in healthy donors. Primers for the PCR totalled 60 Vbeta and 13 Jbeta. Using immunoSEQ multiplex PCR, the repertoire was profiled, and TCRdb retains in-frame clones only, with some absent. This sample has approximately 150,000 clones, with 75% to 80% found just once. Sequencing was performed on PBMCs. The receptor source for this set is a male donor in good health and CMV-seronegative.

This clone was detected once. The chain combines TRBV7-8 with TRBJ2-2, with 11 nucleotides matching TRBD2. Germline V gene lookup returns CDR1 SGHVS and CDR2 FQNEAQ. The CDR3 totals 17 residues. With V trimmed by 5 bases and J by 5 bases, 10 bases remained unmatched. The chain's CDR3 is CASSPGGSGRATGELFF. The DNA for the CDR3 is TGTGCCAGCAGCCCCGGTGGTAGCGGGAGGGCAACCGGGGAGCTGTTTTTT.

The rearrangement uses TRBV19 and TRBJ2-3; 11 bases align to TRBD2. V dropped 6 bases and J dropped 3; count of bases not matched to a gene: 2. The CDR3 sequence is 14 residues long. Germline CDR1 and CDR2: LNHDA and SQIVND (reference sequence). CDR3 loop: CASSRLAGTDTQYF. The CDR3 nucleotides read TGTGCCAGTAGCCGACTAGCGGGAACAGATACGCAGTATTTT. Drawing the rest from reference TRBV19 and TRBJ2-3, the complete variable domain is DGGITQSPKYLFRKEGQNVTLSCEQNLNHDAMYWYRQDPGQGLRLIYYSQIVNDFQKGDIAEGYSVSREKKESFPLTVTSAQKNPTAFYLCASSRLAGTDTQYFGPGTRLTVL.

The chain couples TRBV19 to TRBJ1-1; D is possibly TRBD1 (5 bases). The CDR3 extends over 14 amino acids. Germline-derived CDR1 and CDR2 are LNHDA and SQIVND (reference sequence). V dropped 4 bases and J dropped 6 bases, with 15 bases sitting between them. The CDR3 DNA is TGTGCCAGTAGTAAGGGGTCCCTCAACGCTGAAGCTTTCTTT. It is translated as CASSKGSLNAEAFF. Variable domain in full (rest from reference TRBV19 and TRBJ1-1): DGGITQSPKYLFRKEGQNVTLSCEQNLNHDAMYWYRQDPGQGLRLIYYSQIVNDFQKGDIAEGYSVSREKKESFPLTVTSAQKNPTAFYLCASSKGSLNAEAFFGQGTRLTVV.

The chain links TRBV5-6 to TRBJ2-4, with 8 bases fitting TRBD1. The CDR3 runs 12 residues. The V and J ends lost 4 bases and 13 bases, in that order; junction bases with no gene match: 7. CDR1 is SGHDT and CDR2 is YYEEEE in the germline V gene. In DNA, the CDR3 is TGTGCCAGCAGCCCCGCCGGGACAGGCCAGTACTTC. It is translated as CASSPAGTGQYF. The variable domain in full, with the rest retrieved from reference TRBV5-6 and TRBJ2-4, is DAGVTQSPTHLIKTRGQQVTLRCSPKSGHDTVSWYQQALGQGPQFIFQYYEEEERQRGNFPDRFSGHQFPNYSSELNVNALLLGDSALYLCASSPAGTGQYFGAGTRLSVL.

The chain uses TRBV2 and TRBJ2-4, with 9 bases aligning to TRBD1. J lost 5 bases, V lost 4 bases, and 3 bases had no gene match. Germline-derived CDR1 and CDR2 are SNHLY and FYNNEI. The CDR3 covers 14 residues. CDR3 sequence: CASSGGQGENIQYF. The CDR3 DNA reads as TGTGCCAGCAGTGGGGGACAGGGCGAAAACATTCAGTACTTC.

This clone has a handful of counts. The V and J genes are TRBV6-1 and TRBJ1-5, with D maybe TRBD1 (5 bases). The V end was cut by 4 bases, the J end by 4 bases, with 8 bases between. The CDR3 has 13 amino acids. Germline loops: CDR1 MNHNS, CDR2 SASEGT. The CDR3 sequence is CASSGGGNQPQHF. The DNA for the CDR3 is TGTGCCAGCAGTGGCGGGGGGAATCAGCCCCAGCATTTT.

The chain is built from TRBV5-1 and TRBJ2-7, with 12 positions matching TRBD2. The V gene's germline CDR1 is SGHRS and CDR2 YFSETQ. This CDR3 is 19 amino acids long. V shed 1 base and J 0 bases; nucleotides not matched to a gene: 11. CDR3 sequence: CASSLWPRGLAGYSYEQYF. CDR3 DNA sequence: TGCGCCAGCAGCTTGTGGCCTAGGGGACTAGCGGGTTACTCCTACGAGCAGTACTTC.

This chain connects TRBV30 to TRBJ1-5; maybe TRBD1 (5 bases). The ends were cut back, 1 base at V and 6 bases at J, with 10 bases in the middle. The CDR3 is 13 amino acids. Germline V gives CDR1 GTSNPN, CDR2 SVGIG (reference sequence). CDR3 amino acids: CAWSGGGFQPQHF. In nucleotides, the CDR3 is TGTGCCTGGAGTGGGGGGGGATTTCAGCCCCAGCATTTT.

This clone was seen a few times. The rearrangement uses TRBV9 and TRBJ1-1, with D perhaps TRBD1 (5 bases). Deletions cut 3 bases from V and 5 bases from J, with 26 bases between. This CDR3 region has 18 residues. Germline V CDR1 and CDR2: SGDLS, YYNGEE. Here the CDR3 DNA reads TGTGCCAGCAGCGACACCCAGGACACTACACTCTCAGGGACTGAAGCTTTCTTT. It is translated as CASSDTQDTTLSGTEAFF.

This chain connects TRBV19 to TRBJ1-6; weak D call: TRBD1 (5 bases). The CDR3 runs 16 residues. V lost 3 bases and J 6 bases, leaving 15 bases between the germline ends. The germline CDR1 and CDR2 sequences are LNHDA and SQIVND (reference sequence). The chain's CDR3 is CASSMGGQGLNSPLHF. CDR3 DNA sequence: TGTGCCAGTAGTATGGGGGGTCAAGGCCTTAATTCACCCCTCCACTTT.

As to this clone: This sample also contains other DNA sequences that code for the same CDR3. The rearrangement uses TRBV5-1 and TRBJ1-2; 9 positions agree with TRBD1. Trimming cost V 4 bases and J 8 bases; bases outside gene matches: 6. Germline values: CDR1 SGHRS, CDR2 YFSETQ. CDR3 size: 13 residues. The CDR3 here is CASSPDRGWGYTF. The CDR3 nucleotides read TGCGCCAGCAGCCCGGACAGGGGTTGGGGCTACACCTTC. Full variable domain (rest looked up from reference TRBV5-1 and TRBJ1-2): KAGVTQTPRYLIKTRGQQVTLSCSPISGHRSVSWYQQTPGQGLQFLFEYFSETQRNKGNFPGRFSGRQFSNSRSEMNVSTLELGDSALYLCASSPDRGWGYTFGSGTRLTVV.

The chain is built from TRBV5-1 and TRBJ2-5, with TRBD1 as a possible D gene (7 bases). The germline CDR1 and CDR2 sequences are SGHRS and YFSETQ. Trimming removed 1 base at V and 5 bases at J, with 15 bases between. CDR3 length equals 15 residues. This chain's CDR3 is CASSLQGGMSETQYF. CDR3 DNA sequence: TGCGCCAGCAGCTTGCAGGGGGGCATGTCGGAGACCCAGTACTTC.

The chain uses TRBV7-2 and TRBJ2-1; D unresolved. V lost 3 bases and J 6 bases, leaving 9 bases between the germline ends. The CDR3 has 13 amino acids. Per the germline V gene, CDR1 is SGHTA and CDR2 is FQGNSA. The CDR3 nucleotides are TGTGCCAGCAGCTTGTCGCTTAGCAATGAGCAGTTCTTC. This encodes CASSLSLSNEQFF.

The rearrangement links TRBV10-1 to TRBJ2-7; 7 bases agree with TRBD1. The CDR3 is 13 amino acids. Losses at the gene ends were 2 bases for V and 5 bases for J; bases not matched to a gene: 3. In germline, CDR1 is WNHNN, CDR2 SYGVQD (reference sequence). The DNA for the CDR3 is TGCGCCAGCAGTGAGAGGGGGCCCCACGAGCAGTACTTC. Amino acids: CASSERGPHEQYF.

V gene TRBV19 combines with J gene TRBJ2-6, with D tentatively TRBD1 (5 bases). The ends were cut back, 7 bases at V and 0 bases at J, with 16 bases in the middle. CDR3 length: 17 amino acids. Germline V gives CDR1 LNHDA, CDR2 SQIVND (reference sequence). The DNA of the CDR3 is TGTGCCAGTATGAAGACAGCCCGAAACTCTGGGGCCAACGTCCTGACTTTC. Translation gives CASMKTARNSGANVLTF.

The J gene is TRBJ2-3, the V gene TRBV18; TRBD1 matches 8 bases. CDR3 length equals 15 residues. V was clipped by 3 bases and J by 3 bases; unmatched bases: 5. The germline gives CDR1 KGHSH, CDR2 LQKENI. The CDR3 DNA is TGTGCCAGCTCACCCAGCAGGGGGCAGACAGATACGCAGTATTTT. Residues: CASSPSRGQTDTQYF.

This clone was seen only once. CDR3 residues: CASSEGNRAGLGQETQYF. The DNA of the CDR3 is TGCGCCAGCAGTGAGGGAAACAGGGCAGGGTTGGGCCAAGAGACCCAGTACTTC. The chain has TRBV10-1 and TRBJ2-5; perhaps TRBD1 as D (6 bases). The germline CDR1 and CDR2 sequences are WNHNN and SYGVQD (reference sequence). V was cut by 2 bases and J by 1 base, with 20 bases left in between. The CDR3 spans 18 residues.

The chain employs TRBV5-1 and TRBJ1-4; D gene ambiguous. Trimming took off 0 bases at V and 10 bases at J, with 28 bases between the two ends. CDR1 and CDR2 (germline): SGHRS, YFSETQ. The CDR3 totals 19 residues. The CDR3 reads CASSLAVRSSGTEGGKLFF. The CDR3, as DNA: TGCGCCAGCAGCTTGGCGGTTCGAAGTTCGGGTACAGAGGGTGGAAAACTGTTTTTT. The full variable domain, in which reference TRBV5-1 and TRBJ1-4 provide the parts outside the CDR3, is KAGVTQTPRYLIKTRGQQVTLSCSPISGHRSVSWYQQTPGQGLQFLFEYFSETQRNKGNFPGRFSGRQFSNSRSEMNVSTLELGDSALYLCASSLAVRSSGTEGGKLFFGSGTQLSVL.

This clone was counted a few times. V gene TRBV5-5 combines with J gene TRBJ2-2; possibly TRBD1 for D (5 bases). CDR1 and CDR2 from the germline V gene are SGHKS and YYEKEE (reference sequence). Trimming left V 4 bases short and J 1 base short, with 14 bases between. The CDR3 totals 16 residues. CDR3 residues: CASSVSSGQNTGELFF. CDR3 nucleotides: TGTGCCAGCAGCGTTTCATCCGGACAGAACACCGGGGAGCTGTTTTTT.

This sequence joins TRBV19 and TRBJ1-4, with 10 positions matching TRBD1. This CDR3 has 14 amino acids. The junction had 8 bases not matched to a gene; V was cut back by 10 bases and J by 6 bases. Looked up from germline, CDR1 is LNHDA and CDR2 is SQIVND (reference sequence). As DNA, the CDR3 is TGTGCCACCCGTAGGGGACAGGGGTATGAAAAACTGTTTTTT. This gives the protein CATRRGQGYEKLFF.

As DNA, the CDR3 is TGCAGCGTCTGGACAGCTAACTATGGCTACACCTTC. This gives the protein CSVWTANYGYTF. The chain links TRBV29-1 to TRBJ1-2, with a weak D call TRBD1 (6 bases). With 6 bases removed from V and 0 bases from J, the gap between germline ends came to 8 bases. Germline loops: CDR1 SQVTM, CDR2 ANQGSEA. The CDR3 extends over 12 amino acids. The full variable domain, completed using reference TRBV29-1 and TRBJ1-2, is SAVISQKPSRDICQRGTSLTIQCQVDSQVTMMFWYRQQPGQSLTLIATANQGSEATYESGFVIDKFPISRPNLTFSTLTVSNMSPEDSSIYLCSVWTANYGYTFGSGTRLTVV.

The CDR3 here is CASRPGTNYGYTF. CDR3 DNA sequence: TGTGCCAGCAGGCCTGGCACTAACTATGGCTACACCTTC. The V gene is TRBV6-5, the J gene TRBJ1-2; D is ambiguous. V lost 6 bases and J lost 0, with 8 bases in between. Germline CDR1 and CDR2: MNHEY and SVGAGI. The CDR3 extends over 13 amino acids.

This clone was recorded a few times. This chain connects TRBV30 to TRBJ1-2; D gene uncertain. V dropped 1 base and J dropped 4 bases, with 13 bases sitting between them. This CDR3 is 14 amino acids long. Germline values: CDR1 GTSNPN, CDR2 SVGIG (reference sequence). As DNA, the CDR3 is TGTGCCTGGAGTGCCCCGACAACTTTCTATGGCTACACCTTC. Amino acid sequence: CAWSAPTTFYGYTF.